The 23 T cell receptor beta chains below all came from one sample that was sequenced in a study of cytomegalovirus exposure and HLA in healthy donors. The table came from immunoSEQ multiplex PCR; TCRdb's copy has only in-frame clones and leaves some out. Among roughly 200,000 clones listed, roughly nine tenths were seen once. Sequencing was carried out using PBMCs. The receptors were sampled from a man aged 25-45 years in good health and CMV-seropositive.

V and J are TRBV9 and TRBJ2-1; TRBD1 aligns across 7 bases. This CDR3 region has 15 residues. CDR1 and CDR2 (germline): SGDLS, YYNGEE. Losses at the gene ends were 0 bases for V and 4 bases for J; bases not matched to a gene: 4. The chain's CDR3 is CASSVAGQTYNEQFF. CDR3 DNA sequence: TGTGCCAGCAGCGTAGCGGGACAGACATACAATGAGCAGTTCTTC.

This chain uses TRBV7-2 with TRBJ2-7; TRBD1 is a possible D gene (6 bases). Trimming removed 6 bases from V and 2 bases from J, with 17 bases in between. Germline CDR1 SGHTA, CDR2 FQGNSA. The length of the CDR3 is 15 residues. CDR3 sequence reads: CASSSGVGAAYEQYF. The CDR3 DNA reads TGTGCCAGCAGTTCAGGGGTGGGGGCAGCCTACGAGCAGTACTTC.

The chain joins TRBV7-2 to TRBJ2-7; possibly TRBD1 for D (5 bases). Trimming shortened V by 1 base and J by 3 bases, and 13 bases separated the two germline ends. The CDR3 contains 15 residues. Germline V gene lookup returns CDR1 SGHTA and CDR2 FQGNSA. CDR3 DNA: TGTGCCAGCAGCTTAGGGCAGGGCTACCTCTACGAGCAGTACTTC. It is translated as CASSLGQGYLYEQYF. The full variable domain, with the rest looked up from reference TRBV7-2 and TRBJ2-7, is GAGVSQSPSNKVTEKGKDVELRCDPISGHTALYWYRQSLGQGLEFLIYFQGNSAPDKSGLPSDRFSAERTGGSVSTLTIQRTQQEDSAVYLCASSLGQGYLYEQYFGPGTRLTVT.

V is TRBV7-9 and J is TRBJ1-1; TRBD1 aligns across 8 bases. Looked up from germline, CDR1 is SEHNR and CDR2 is FQNEAQ (reference sequence). CDR3 length equals 13 residues. J lost 7 bases, V lost 4 bases, and 5 bases had no gene match. CDR3 amino acids: CASSSTGGVEAFF. CDR3 bases: TGTGCCAGCAGCTCCACAGGGGGGGTTGAAGCTTTCTTT.

The sample holds one count of this clone. The chain joins TRBV5-1 to TRBJ1-4, with unresolved D. The CDR3 sequence is 15 residues long. Germline V CDR1 and CDR2: SGHRS, YFSETQ. V was clipped by 4 bases and J by 0 bases, with 10 bases between them. CDR3 region: CASSQLLSTNEKLFF. DNA of the CDR3: TGCGCCAGCAGCCAGCTCTTGTCAACTAATGAAAAACTGTTTTTT.

This chain uses TRBV27 with TRBJ2-4; either TRBD1 or TRBD2 may supply D (6 bases each). This CDR3 spans 14 amino acids. Germline lookup yields CDR1 MNHEY and CDR2 SMNVEV (reference sequence). V was cut by 8 bases and J by 8 bases, with 19 bases left in between. The CDR3 reads CASGLRGREDIQYF. CDR3 nucleotides: TGTGCCAGCGGCCTCAGGGGCAGGGAGGACATTCAGTACTTC.

The V gene is TRBV5-4, the J gene TRBJ2-7; perhaps TRBD1 as D (5 bases). From germline, CDR1 is SGHNT and CDR2 YYREEE (reference sequence). Trimming left V 3 bases short and J 0 bases short, with 10 bases between. The CDR3 has 14 residues. CDR3 region: CASSSQGSSYEQYF. The DNA for the CDR3 is TGTGCCAGCAGCTCCCAGGGAAGCTCCTACGAGCAGTACTTC.

The chain joins TRBV5-6 to TRBJ1-2; TRBD1 matches 9 bases. V lost 1 base and J lost 1; bases outside the gene matches: 2. Germline V gene data show CDR1 as SGHDT and CDR2 as YYEEEE. The CDR3 has 15 residues. The CDR3 loop is CASSLTGQGNYGYTF. CDR3 DNA sequence: TGTGCCAGCAGCTTGACGGGACAGGGTAACTATGGCTACACCTTC.

The chain combines TRBV7-2 with TRBJ1-6, with D tentatively TRBD1 (6 bases). The CDR3 has 14 amino acids. V lost 6 bases, J lost 10 bases, and 16 bases lay in between. Germline V gives CDR1 SGHTA, CDR2 FQGNSA. CDR3 sequence reads: CASRRQVSGSPLHF. CDR3 DNA: TGTGCCAGCAGGAGACAGGTTTCTGGGTCACCCCTCCACTTT.

This clone was observed once. V gene TRBV7-6 combines with J gene TRBJ2-5, with a tentative D call TRBD2 (5 bases). V was cut by 6 bases and J by 5 bases, with 10 bases left in between. CDR3 length equals 12 residues. CDR1 is SGHVS and CDR2 is FNYEAQ in the germline V gene. CDR3 sequence reads: CASSNRGETQYF. For the CDR3, the DNA is TGTGCCAGCAGTAACAGAGGGGAGACCCAGTACTTC. Filled out from reference TRBV7-6 and TRBJ2-5, the complete variable domain reads GAGVSQSPRYKVTKRGQDVALRCDPISGHVSLYWYRQALGQGPEFLTYFNYEAQQDKSGLPNDRFSAERPEGSISTLTIQRTEQRDSAMYRCASSNRGETQYFGPGTRLLVL.

V usage is TRBV7-3 and J usage is TRBJ2-3, with 8 nucleotides matching TRBD1. Germline loops: CDR1 SGHTA, CDR2 FQGTGA. After removal of 1 base from V and 11 bases from J, the junction contained 8 bases not matched to a gene. The CDR3 sequence is 14 residues long. The CDR3 protein is CASSLRPGQGWQYF. The CDR3 nucleotides are TGTGCCAGCAGCTTAAGGCCCGGACAGGGATGGCAGTATTTT.

The chain combines TRBV6-5 with TRBJ1-5; no definite D call. V was cut by 6 bases and J by 4 bases, with 16 bases left in between. Germline assignment: CDR1 MNHEY and CDR2 SVGAGI. This CDR3 has 15 residues. The CDR3 protein is CASSPMEGFNQPQHF. The CDR3 DNA follows: TGTGCCAGCAGCCCCATGGAAGGGTTTAATCAGCCCCAGCATTTT.

The V and J genes are TRBV6-6 and TRBJ2-7; D gene uncertain. Trimming shortened V by 0 bases and J by 6 bases, and 12 bases separated the two germline ends. The CDR3 sequence is 14 residues long. CDR1 is MNHNY and CDR2 is SVGAGI in the germline V gene (reference sequence). The CDR3 DNA is TGTGCCAGCAGTTACTCGAATATATGGGCCGAGCAGTACTTC. Translated: CASSYSNIWAEQYF.

The chain links TRBV11-3 to TRBJ2-2, with TRBD2 as a possible D gene (8 bases). The CDR3 runs 17 residues. The V and J ends lost 5 bases and 4 bases respectively, with 20 bases between them. Germline lookup yields CDR1 SGHNT and CDR2 YENEEA. The CDR3 DNA sequence: TGTGCCAGCAGCCCAGGGGGTAGCGGGAAGGGCACCGGGGAGCTGTTTTTT. It codes for CASSPGGSGKGTGELFF. The full variable domain, its missing parts supplied by reference TRBV11-3 and TRBJ2-2, is EAGVVQSPRYKIIEKKQPVAFWCNPISGHNTLYWYLQNLGQGPELLIRYENEEAVDDSQLPKDRFSAERLKGVDSTLKIQPAELGDSAVYLCASSPGGSGKGTGELFFGEGSRLTVL.

The V and J genes are TRBV28 and TRBJ2-3; D unclear. This CDR3 has 12 residues. Germline CDR1 is MDHEN and CDR2 is SYDVKM. Trimming cost V 4 bases and J 6 bases, with 8 bases left between them. In DNA form, the CDR3 reads TGTGCCAGCAGTTCTTGGACGGATACGCAGTATTTT. Encoded protein: CASSSWTDTQYF.

The chain couples TRBV11-3 to TRBJ2-7; TRBD1 or TRBD2 may be the D gene (7 bases each). The germline V gene has CDR1 SGHNT and CDR2 YENEEA. V lost 2 bases and J lost 5, with 19 bases in between. This CDR3 has 16 amino acids. CDR3 region: CASSLYMGGGENEQYF. The CDR3 bases are TGTGCCAGCAGCTTATATATGGGAGGGGGCGAAAACGAGCAGTACTTC.

Here the CDR3 DNA reads TGTGCCAGCAGCTTAGTACTAGCGGGCACAGATACGCAGTATTTT. Its translation: CASSLVLAGTDTQYF. The chain employs TRBV5-6 and TRBJ2-3; TRBD2 matches at 8 bases. Germline loops: CDR1 SGHDT, CDR2 YYEEEE. J gave up 1 base and V 2 bases, and 3 bases lay outside the gene matches. The CDR3 loop spans 15 amino acids.

The gene calls are TRBV6-5 and TRBJ2-7, with D perhaps matching TRBD1 (5 bases). Germline V CDR1 and CDR2: MNHEY, SVGAGI. This CDR3 has 13 amino acids. V was trimmed by 1 base and J by 7 bases, leaving 11 bases between them. In nucleotides, the CDR3 is TGTGCCAGCAGTTACTGGACACCACCGGAGCAGTACTTC. Protein sequence: CASSYWTPPEQYF.

This clone appeared many times. The rearrangement uses TRBV5-4 and TRBJ2-7, with TRBD2 as a possible D gene (5 bases). The V and J ends lost 4 bases and 4 bases respectively, with 15 bases between them. CDR3 length: 14 amino acids. CDR1 and CDR2 from the germline V gene are SGHNT and YYREEE (reference sequence). CDR3 in amino acids: CASSPGPPGYEQYF. In nucleotides, the CDR3 is TGTGCCAGCAGCCCCGGCCCACCGGGGTACGAGCAGTACTTC.

This clone appeared once. The CDR3 is CASSSSSGQETQYF. The CDR3 DNA reads TGTGCCAGCAGCTCGTCTAGCGGACAAGAGACCCAGTACTTC. V gene TRBV7-8 combines with J gene TRBJ2-5, with 7 bases fitting TRBD2. This CDR3 has 14 amino acids. The germline V gene encodes CDR1 SGHVS and CDR2 FQNEAQ. The junction had 4 bases not matched to a gene; V was cut back by 4 bases and J by 2 bases.

The chain couples TRBV19 to TRBJ1-5; TRBD1 is a possible D gene (5 bases). CDR1 and CDR2 from the germline V gene are LNHDA and SQIVND (reference sequence). The CDR3 spans 14 residues. Trimming stripped 8 bases from V and 1 base from J, with 12 bases between. For the CDR3, the DNA is TGTGCCAGTTCAGGGTATGAGAGCAATCAGCCCCAGCATTTT. It specifies CASSGYESNQPQHF. The entire variable domain, with the rest obtained from reference TRBV19 and TRBJ1-5, is as follows: DGGITQSPKYLFRKEGQNVTLSCEQNLNHDAMYWYRQDPGQGLRLIYYSQIVNDFQKGDIAEGYSVSREKKESFPLTVTSAQKNPTAFYLCASSGYESNQPQHFGDGTRLSIL.

The chain employs TRBV2 and TRBJ2-7; 7 bases match TRBD2. The CDR3 totals 14 residues. Trimming removed 4 bases from V and 7 bases from J; junction bases left unmatched: 10. Looked up from germline, CDR1 is SNHLY and CDR2 is FYNNEI. This CDR3 reads CASSVIGGIVEQYF. The CDR3 coding sequence is TGTGCCAGCAGTGTAATCGGGGGGATAGTAGAGCAGTACTTC.

J is TRBJ1-3 and V is TRBV6-5; D not resolved. This CDR3 has 14 amino acids. Germline V CDR1 and CDR2: MNHEY, SVGAGI. The germline V and J ends were trimmed by 6 bases and 0 bases, with 9 bases remaining between them. CDR3 sequence reads: CASSYDLSGNTIYF. The DNA of the CDR3 is TGTGCCAGCAGCTATGACCTCTCTGGAAACACCATATATTTT.